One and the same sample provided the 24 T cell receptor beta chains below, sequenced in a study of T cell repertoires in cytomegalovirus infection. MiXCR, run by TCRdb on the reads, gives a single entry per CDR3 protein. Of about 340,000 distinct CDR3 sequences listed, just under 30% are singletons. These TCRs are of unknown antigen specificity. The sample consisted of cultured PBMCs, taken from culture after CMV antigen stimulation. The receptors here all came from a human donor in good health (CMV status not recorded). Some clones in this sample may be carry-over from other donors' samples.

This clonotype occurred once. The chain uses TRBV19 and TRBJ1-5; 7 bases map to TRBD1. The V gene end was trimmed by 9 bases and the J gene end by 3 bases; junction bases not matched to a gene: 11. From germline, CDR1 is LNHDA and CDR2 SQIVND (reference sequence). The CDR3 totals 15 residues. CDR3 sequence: CASGGTASSNQPQHF. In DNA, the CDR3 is TGTGCCAGCGGGGGGACAGCAAGTTCCAATCAGCCCCAGCATTTT.

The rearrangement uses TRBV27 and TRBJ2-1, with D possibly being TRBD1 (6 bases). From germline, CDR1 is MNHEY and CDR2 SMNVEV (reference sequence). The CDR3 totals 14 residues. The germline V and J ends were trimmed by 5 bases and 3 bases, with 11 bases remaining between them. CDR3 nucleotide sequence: TGTGCCAGCAGTATCCGGGACATCTACAATGAGCAGTTCTTC. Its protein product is CASSIRDIYNEQFF.

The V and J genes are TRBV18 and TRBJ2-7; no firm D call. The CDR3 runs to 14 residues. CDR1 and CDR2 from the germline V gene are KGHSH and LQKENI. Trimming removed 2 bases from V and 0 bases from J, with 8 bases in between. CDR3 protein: CASSPERGSYEQYF. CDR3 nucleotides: TGTGCCAGCTCACCAGAGCGAGGCTCCTACGAGCAGTACTTC.

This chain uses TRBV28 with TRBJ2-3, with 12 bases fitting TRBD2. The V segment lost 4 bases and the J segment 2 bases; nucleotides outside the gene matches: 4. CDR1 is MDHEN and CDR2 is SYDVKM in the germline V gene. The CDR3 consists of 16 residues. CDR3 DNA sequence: TGTGCCAGCAGTTCCCTAGCGGGGGGGGACACAGATACGCAGTATTTT. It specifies CASSSLAGGDTDTQYF.

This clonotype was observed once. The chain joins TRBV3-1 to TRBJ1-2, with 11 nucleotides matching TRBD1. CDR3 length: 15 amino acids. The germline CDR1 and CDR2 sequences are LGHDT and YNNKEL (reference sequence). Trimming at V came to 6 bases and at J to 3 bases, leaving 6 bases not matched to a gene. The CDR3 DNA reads TGTGCCAGCAGAAAAGGACAGGGGGCGTACTATGGCTACACCTTC. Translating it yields CASRKGQGAYYGYTF.

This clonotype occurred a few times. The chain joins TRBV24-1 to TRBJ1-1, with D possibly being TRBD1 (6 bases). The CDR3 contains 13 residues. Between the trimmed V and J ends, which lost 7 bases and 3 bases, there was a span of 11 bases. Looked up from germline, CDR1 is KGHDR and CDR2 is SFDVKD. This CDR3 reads CATSPDSHTEAFF. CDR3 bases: TGTGCCACCAGCCCGGACAGCCACACTGAAGCTTTCTTT.

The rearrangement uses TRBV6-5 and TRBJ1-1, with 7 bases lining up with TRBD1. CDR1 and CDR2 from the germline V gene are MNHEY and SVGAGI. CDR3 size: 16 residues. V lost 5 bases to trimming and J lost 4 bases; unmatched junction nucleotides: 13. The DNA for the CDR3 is TGTGCCAGCAGTCCGGGACAGAGCCCGCTAGGCACTGAAGCTTTCTTT. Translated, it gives CASSPGQSPLGTEAFF.

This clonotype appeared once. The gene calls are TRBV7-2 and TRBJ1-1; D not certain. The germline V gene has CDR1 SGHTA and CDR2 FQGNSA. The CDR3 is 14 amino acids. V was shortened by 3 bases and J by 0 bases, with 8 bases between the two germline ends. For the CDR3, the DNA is TGTGCCAGCAGCTTGAGGGAGATGAACACTGAAGCTTTCTTT. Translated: CASSLREMNTEAFF. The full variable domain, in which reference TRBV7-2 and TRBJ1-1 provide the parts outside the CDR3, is GAGVSQSPSNKVTEKGKDVELRCDPISGHTALYWYRQSLGQGLEFLIYFQGNSAPDKSGLPSDRFSAERTGGSVSTLTIQRTQQEDSAVYLCASSLREMNTEAFFGQGTRLTVV.

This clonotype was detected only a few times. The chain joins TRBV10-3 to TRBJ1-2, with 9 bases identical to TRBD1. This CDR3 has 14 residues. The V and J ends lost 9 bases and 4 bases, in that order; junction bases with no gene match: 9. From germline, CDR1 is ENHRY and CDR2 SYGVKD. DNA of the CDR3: TGTGCCATTACCGGGACAGGGAAGCCCTATGGCTACACCTTC. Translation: CAITGTGKPYGYTF.

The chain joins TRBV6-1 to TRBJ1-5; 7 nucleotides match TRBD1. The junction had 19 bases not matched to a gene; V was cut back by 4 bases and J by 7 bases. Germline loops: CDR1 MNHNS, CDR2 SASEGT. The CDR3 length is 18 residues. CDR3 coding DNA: TGTGCCAGCAGTGGGGCAGGGGGAAATAGCGCTCGGGGGCAGCCCCAGCATTTT. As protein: CASSGAGGNSARGQPQHF.

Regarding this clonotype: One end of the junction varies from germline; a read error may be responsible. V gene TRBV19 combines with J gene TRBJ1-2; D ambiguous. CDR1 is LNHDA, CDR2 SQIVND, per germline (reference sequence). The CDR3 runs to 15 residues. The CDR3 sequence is CASSISGRGSYGYAF. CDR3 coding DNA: TGTGCCAGTAGTATTTCGGGCCGTGGTTCCTATGGCTACGCCTTC.

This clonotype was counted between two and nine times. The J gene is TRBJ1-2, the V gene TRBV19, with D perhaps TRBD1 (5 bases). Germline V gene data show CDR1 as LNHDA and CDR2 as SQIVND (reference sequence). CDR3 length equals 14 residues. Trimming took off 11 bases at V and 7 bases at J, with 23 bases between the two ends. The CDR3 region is CASKGKTSVAGYTF. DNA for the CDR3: TGTGCCTCTAAGGGGAAGACCTCGGTGGCTGGCTACACCTTC.

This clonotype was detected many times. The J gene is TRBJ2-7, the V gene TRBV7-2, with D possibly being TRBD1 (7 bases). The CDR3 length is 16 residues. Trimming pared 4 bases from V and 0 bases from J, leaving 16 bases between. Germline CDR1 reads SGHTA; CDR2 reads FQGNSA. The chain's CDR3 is CASSWGDSRSSYEQYF. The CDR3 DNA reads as TGTGCCAGCAGCTGGGGGGACAGCCGTAGCTCCTACGAGCAGTACTTC.

The CDR3 sequence is CASSSGQGALTEAFF. CDR3 nucleotide sequence: TGTGCCAGCAGCTCGGGACAGGGGGCGTTAACTGAAGCTTTCTTT. The chain carries TRBV7-3 and TRBJ1-1; 12 positions agree with TRBD1. The CDR3 is made up of 15 amino acids. From germline, CDR1 is SGHTA and CDR2 FQGTGA. V dropped 4 bases and J dropped 5; count of bases not matched to a gene: 5.

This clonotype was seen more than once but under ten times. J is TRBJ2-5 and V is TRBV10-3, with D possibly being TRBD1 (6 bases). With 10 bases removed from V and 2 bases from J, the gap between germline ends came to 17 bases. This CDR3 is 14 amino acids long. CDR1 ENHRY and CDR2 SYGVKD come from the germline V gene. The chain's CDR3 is CATKAGAKQETQYF. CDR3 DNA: TGTGCCACCAAAGCAGGGGCTAAACAAGAGACCCAGTACTTC.

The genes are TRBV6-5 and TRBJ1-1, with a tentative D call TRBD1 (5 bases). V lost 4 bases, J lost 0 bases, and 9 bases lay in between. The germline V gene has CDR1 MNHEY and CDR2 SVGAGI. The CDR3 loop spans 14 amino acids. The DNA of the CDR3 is TGTGCCAGCAGTTCTCCGGACATGAACACTGAAGCTTTCTTT. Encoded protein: CASSSPDMNTEAFF.

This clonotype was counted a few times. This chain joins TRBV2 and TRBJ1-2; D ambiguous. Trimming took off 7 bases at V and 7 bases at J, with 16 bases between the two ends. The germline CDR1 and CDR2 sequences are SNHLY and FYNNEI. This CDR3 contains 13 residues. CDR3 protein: CASIESVYGGYTF. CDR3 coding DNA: TGTGCCAGCATCGAATCCGTATATGGTGGCTACACCTTC.

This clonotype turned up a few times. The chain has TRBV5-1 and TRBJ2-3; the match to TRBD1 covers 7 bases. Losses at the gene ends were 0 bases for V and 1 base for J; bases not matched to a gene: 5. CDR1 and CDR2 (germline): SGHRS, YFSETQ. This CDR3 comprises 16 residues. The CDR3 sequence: CASSLDRGYGTDTQYF. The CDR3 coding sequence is TGCGCCAGCAGCTTGGACAGGGGATACGGCACAGATACGCAGTATTTT.

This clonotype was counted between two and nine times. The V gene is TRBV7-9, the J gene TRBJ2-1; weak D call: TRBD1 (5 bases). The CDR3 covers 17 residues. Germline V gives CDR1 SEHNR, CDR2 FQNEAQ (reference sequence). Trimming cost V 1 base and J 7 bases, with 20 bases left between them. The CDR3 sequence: CASSLVAGATHTNEQFF. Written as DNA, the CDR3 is TGTGCCAGCAGCTTAGTTGCTGGGGCGACACACACGAATGAGCAGTTCTTC.

CDR3 nucleotide sequence: TGTGCCAGCAGCTTAGTGCGGGGACAGGGAAACTACAATGAGCAGTTCTTC. Translating it yields CASSLVRGQGNYNEQFF. V gene TRBV7-9 combines with J gene TRBJ2-1; TRBD1 agrees at 9 bases. The J segment lost 3 bases and the V segment lost 1 base, leaving 7 bases of the junction unmatched. CDR3 size: 17 residues. CDR1 SEHNR and CDR2 FQNEAQ come from the germline V gene (reference sequence).

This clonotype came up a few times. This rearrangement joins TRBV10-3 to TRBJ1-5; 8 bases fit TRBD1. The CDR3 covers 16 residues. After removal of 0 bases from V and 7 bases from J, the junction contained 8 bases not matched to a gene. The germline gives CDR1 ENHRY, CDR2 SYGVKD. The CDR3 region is CAISESGQGARQPQHF. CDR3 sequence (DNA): TGTGCCATCAGTGAGTCCGGGCAGGGGGCAAGGCAGCCCCAGCATTTT.

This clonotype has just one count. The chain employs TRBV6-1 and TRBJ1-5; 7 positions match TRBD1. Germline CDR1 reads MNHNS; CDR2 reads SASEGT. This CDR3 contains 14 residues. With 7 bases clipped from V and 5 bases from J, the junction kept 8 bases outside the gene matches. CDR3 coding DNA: TGTGCCAGCACCCAGGGGACAGCCCATCAGCCCCAGCATTTT. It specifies CASTQGTAHQPQHF.

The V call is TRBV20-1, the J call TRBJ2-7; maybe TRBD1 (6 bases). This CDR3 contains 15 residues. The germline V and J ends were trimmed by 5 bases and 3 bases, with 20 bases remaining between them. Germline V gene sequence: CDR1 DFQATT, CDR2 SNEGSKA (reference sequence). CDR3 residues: CSAVTILRTDYEQYF. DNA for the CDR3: TGCAGTGCTGTGACAATCCTCCGGACAGACTACGAGCAGTACTTC.

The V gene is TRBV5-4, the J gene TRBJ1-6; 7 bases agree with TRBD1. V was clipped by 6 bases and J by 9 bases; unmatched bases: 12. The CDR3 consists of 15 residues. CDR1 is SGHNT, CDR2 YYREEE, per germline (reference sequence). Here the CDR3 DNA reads TGTGCCAGCACCCGGAGGACCACAGGGGCTTCACCCCTCCACTTT. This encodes CASTRRTTGASPLHF.